The 8 T cell receptor beta chains reported below all come from one sample, sequenced in a study of response to subunit inactivated influenza vaccine. From the RT-PCR reads, TCRdb called clonotypes with MiXCR, one entry per CDR3 protein. Among roughly 760,000 distinct CDR3 sequences listed, roughly 20% were seen once. The sample here was PBMCs from blood, taken more than 4 days after vaccination. The receptors stem from a man aged 50 or older who received an inactivated influenza vaccine.

V usage is TRBV6-1 and J usage is TRBJ2-1; 8 nucleotides align to TRBD2. The V segment lost 6 bases and the J segment 5 bases; nucleotides outside the gene matches: 6. The CDR3 has 14 amino acids. The germline V gene has CDR1 MNHNS and CDR2 SASEGT. CDR3 protein: CASRPGGFHNEQFF. The CDR3 bases are TGTGCCAGCAGGCCGGGGGGGTTCCACAATGAGCAGTTCTTC.

This chain joins TRBV12-3 or TRBV12-4 and TRBJ1-6; TRBD1 matches 7 bases. The CDR3 contains 14 residues. V shed 3 bases and J 9 bases; nucleotides not matched to a gene: 5. The CDR3 reads CASSLVGGGSPLHF. CDR3 in DNA: TGTGCCAGCAGTTTGGTAGGGGGCGGTTCACCCCTCCACTTT.

This clonotype was seen a few times. The genes are TRBV5-1 and TRBJ1-1; no clear D. The germline gives CDR1 SGHRS, CDR2 YFSETQ. Trimming left V 0 bases short and J 1 base short, with 13 bases between. The CDR3 is made up of 16 amino acids. In DNA form, the CDR3 reads TGCGCCAGCAGCTTGGCCTCATTCCCTTCGAACACTGAAGCTTTCTTT. Protein sequence: CASSLASFPSNTEAFF.

The chain links TRBV4-3 to TRBJ1-2; D might be TRBD1 (5 bases). Trimming removed 5 bases from V and 1 base from J, with 17 bases in between. The CDR3 loop spans 16 amino acids. Per the germline V gene, CDR1 is LGHNA and CDR2 is YSLEER. CDR3 nucleotides: TGCGCCAGCAGCAGAGGGGCTGGGGGGGATAACTATGGCTACACCTTC. Translated, it gives CASSRGAGGDNYGYTF.

This clonotype was picked up a small number of times. The chain combines TRBV4-2 with TRBJ1-1; no clear D. This CDR3 contains 14 residues. V gave up 4 bases and J gave up 2 bases, with 11 bases separating them. Germline V CDR1 and CDR2: LGHNA, YNFKEQ. The CDR3 spells CASSPAGRNTEAFF. The DNA of the CDR3 is TGTGCCAGCAGCCCCGCAGGCCGAAACACTGAAGCTTTCTTT.

This clonotype showed up many times. In DNA form, the CDR3 reads TGCAGCGTTTCAGTAGCGGGAGCCTACGAGCAGTACTTC. The encoded protein is CSVSVAGAYEQYF. This chain joins TRBV29-1 and TRBJ2-7, with 9 bases matching TRBD2. CDR1 and CDR2 (germline): SQVTM, ANQGSEA. The CDR3 is 13 residues long. J was trimmed by 2 bases and V by 5 bases; bases with no gene match: 4.

The chain combines TRBV3-1 with TRBJ1-1, with a tentative D call TRBD1 (5 bases). Per the germline V gene, CDR1 is LGHDT and CDR2 is YNNKEL (reference sequence). V lost 4 bases to trimming and J lost 4 bases, with 19 bases between them. The CDR3 contains 16 residues. The CDR3 sequence is CASSLGTHRVGTEAFF. In DNA, the CDR3 is TGTGCCAGCAGCCTCGGGACCCATCGGGTAGGCACTGAAGCTTTCTTT. Filled out from reference TRBV3-1 and TRBJ1-1, the complete variable domain reads DTAVSQTPKYLVTQMGNDKSIKCEQNLGHDTMYWYKQDSKKFLKIMFSYNNKELIINETVPNRFSPKSPDKAHLNLHINSLELGDSAVYFCASSLGTHRVGTEAFFGQGTRLTVV.

This clonotype was observed once. This chain uses TRBV7-9 with TRBJ2-7; 11 bases are a match to TRBD2. J gave up 5 bases and V 8 bases, and 8 bases lay outside the gene matches. The CDR3 consists of 14 residues. Germline CDR1 SEHNR, CDR2 FQNEAQ (reference sequence). In DNA, the CDR3 is TGTGCCAGCTGCACTAGCGGGAGTTTAGACGAGCAGTACTTC. Translation: CASCTSGSLDEQYF.